The entry below gives a single TCR beta chain sequence along with its context. The antigen is not known. Naive CD8 cells, CD45RO-negative and positively selected for CCR7, excluded terminally differentiated effector memory CD45RA+ cells. All donors were healthy HIV-negative adults lacking recent acute infections or vaccinations. The assay used deep level. Generated by immunoSEQ multiplex PCR, the TCRdb table keeps only in-frame clones and is missing some. The table records some 2,100,000 clones, 85% to 95% of them present only once. This specimen belongs to a study of shared clonotypes between healthy human individuals. Study-wide background: Contributing individuals were a couple of females and three males aged 18 to 49.

Study-wide results and limits: Naive CD4 clonotypes were shared across several donors at about 5%.

This receptor was obtained from a man between 18 and 35 years old in good health. Some clones in this sample may be carry-over from other donors' samples. The material sequenced was naive CD8+ T cells from PBMCs.

The CDR3 protein is CASSQFWGSSSYNEQFF. CDR3 nucleotides: TGCGCCAGCAGCCAATTCTGGGGGTCCTCCTCCTACAATGAGCAGTTCTTC. The V and J genes are TRBV4-1 and TRBJ2-1; D is possibly TRBD1 or TRBD2 (5 bases each). The CDR3 is made up of 17 amino acids. Germline V gene lookup returns CDR1 MGHRA and CDR2 YSYEKL. V shed 2 bases and J shed 0 bases, with 14 bases lying between them.